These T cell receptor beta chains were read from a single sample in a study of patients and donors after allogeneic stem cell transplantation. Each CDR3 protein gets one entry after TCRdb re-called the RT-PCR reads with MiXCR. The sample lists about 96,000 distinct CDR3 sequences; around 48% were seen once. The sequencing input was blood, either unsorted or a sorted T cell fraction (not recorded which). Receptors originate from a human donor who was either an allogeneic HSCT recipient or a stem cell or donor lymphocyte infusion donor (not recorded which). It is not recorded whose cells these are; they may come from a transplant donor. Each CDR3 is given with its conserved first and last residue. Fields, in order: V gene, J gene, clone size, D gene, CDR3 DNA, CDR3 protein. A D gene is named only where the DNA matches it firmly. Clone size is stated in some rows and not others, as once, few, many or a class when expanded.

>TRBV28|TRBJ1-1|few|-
TGTGCCAGCATAAAGACGGTATACACTGAAGCTTTCTTT
CASIKTVYTEAFF
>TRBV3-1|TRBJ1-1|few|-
TGTGCCAGCAGCCAAGCGATGAGGCTCCCAACCTCTGAAGCTTTCTTT
CASSQAMRLPTSEAFF
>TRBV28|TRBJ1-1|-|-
TGTGCCAGCAGTTTTCCCACAGGGTTGAACACTGAAGCTTTCTTT
CASSFPTGLNTEAFF
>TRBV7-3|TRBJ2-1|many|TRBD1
TGTGCCAGCAGCTCAGTTCCGGGACAGGGAGCTGTTTATGAGCAGTTCTTC
CASSSVPGQGAVYEQFF
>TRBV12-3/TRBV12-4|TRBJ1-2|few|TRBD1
TGTGCCAGCAGTGACAGGGGCCTGGGGTATGGCTACACCTTC
CASSDRGLGYGYTF
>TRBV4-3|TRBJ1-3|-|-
TGCGCCAGCAGCCAAGATTACGGAAACACCATATATTTT
CASSQDYGNTIYF
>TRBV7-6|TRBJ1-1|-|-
TGTGCCAGCAGCTTAGCCCCTCAGGGAATGAACACTGAAGCTTTCTTT
CASSLAPQGMNTEAFF
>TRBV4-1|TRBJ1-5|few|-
TGCGCCAGCAGCCAAGTCGGGTCGAGCCTTAGCAATCAGCCCCAGCATTTT
CASSQVGSSLSNQPQHF
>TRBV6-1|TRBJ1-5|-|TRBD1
TGTGCCAGCAGTCACGACAGGGCGCGGGATCAGCCCCAGCATTTT
CASSHDRARDQPQHF
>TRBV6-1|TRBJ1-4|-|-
TGTGCCAGCAGTGTACTAACAGGGCGGAGAAATGAAAAACTGTTTTTT
CASSVLTGRRNEKLFF
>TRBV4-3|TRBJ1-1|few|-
TGCGCCAGCAGCCGCGGCCCGGGGACTGAAGCTTTCTTT
CASSRGPGTEAFF
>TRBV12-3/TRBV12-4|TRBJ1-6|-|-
TGTGCCAGCAGCCTCCAGGACGGAGCCTTTTCACCCCTCCACTTT
CASSLQDGAFSPLHF
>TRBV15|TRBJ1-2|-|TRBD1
TGTGCCACCAGCAGAGATCCTGGACAGGTCGCCTCTGGCTACACCTTC
CATSRDPGQVASGYTF
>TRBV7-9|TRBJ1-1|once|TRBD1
TGTGCCAGCATCCCGACAGGGACGAACACTGAAGCTTTCTTT
CASIPTGTNTEAFF
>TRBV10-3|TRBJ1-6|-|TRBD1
TGTGCCATCAGTGAGTCTGGACAGGGCAATTCACCCCTCCACTTT
CAISESGQGNSPLHF
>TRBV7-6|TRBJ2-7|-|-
TGTGCCAGCAGCTTTTCGGCCTTTTCCGAGCAGTACTTC
CASSFSAFSEQYF
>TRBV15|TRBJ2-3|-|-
TGTGCCACCAGCAGAAATATCGTAGGTACTAGCACAGATACGCAGTATTTT
CATSRNIVGTSTDTQYF
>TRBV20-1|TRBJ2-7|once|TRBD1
TGCAGTGCTAGAGCGGCCGGGACAGGCACCTACGAGCAGTACTTC
CSARAAGTGTYEQYF
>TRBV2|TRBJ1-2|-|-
TGTGCCAGCAGTGAGGCCAACTATGGCTACACCTTC
CASSEANYGYTF
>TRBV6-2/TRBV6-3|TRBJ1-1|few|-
TGTGCCAGCAGTTACTACCCTTGGCGGAACACTGAAGCTTTCTTT
CASSYYPWRNTEAFF
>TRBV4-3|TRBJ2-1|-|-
TGCGCCAGCAGCCAAGATAGGGGGACTTACAATGAGCAGTTCTTC
CASSQDRGTYNEQFF
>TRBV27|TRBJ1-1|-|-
TGTGCCAGCAGTTTATCATCTGGGTCTGGAGCTTTCTTT
CASSLSSGSGAFF
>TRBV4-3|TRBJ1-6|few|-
TGCGCCAGCAGCCAAGAGGGAAGTGCGCTATTTTCACCCCTCCACTTT
CASSQEGSALFSPLHF
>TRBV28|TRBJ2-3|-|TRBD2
TGTGCCAGCAGTTCCCAACTAGCGGGAGGAGGGGATACGCAGTATTTT
CASSSQLAGGGDTQYF
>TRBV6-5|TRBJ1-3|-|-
TGTGCCAGTAGGAAGGAGGTTTCTGGAAACACCATATATTTT
CASRKEVSGNTIYF
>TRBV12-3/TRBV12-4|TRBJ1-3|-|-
TGTGCCAGCAGTTTCCAACGAGCGGGAAACACCATATATTTT
CASSFQRAGNTIYF
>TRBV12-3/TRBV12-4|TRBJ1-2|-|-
TGTGCCAGCAGTCTTAGGGAAAAGGATGGCTACACCTTC
CASSLREKDGYTF
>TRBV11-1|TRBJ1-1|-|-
TGTGCCAGCAGCTTAGACAGGGCGGGCACTGAAGCTTTCTTT
CASSLDRAGTEAFF
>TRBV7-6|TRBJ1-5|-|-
TGTGCCAGCAGCTCGGGACGGAGGACTCAGCCCCAGCATTTT
CASSSGRRTQPQHF
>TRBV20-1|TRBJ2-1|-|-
TGCAGTGCTAGGCCCCTGGGCTACAATGAGCAGTTCTTC
CSARPLGYNEQFF
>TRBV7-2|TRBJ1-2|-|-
TGTGCCAGCAGCTTAGTAATGTACGGCTACACCTTC
CASSLVMYGYTF
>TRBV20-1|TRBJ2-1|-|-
TGCAGTGCTGAACCCTCTGGGGATGAGCAGTTCTTC
CSAEPSGDEQFF
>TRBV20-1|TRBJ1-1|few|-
TGCAGTGCGTTGGCAGGGGCGAGGAACACTGAAGCTTTCTTT
CSALAGARNTEAFF
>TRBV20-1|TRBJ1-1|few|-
TGCAGTGCTAGAGACTCCCTCCGGGGGAACACTGAAGCTTTCTTT
CSARDSLRGNTEAFF
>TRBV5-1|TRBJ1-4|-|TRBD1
TGCGCCAGCAGCCTAGGACAGGGGGCGGAAAAACTGTTTTTT
CASSLGQGAEKLFF